This T cell receptor beta chain was recovered during a study of control samples from healthy donors and cancer patients. The table came from immunoSEQ multiplex PCR; TCRdb's copy has only in-frame clones and leaves some out. The listing records about 210,000 clones. This CDR3 comprises 16 residues. The sample comprised blood. This chain uses TRBV21-1 with TRBJ2-1; TRBD1 is the table's D call, not checked against the DNA. TRBV21-1 is flagged as a pseudogene. This clonotype was obtained from a woman younger than 45 in good health. The CDR3 spells CASSKTDRSLFYEQFF. DNA for the CDR3: TGTGCCAGCAGCAAAACAGACAGGAGCCTCTTCTATGAGCAGTTCTTC.